Listed below are T cell receptor beta chains from one sample, sequenced in a study of cytotoxic CD8 clonotypes in ibrutinib-treated CLL. Assay: immunoSEQ multiplex PCR; the TCRdb copy retains only in-frame clones and omits some. The table lists about 200,000 clones, more than 75% of them singletons, with about an eighth in the top ten. This specimen consisted of PBMCs, obtained after 12 months of ibrutinib treatment. These receptors all stem from a human donor with chronic lymphocytic leukemia. The CDR3 runs from the conserved cysteine through the conserved F or W. Fields, in order: V gene, clone size, D gene, J gene, CDR3 DNA, CDR3 protein. The D gene is left open where the match is weak. Where a row states a size, it is once, few, many or the class of an expanded clone; other rows omit it.

TRBV9	NA	NA	TRBJ2-3	TGTGCCAGCAGTGGGTGGGGTTTCACAGATACGCAGTATTTT	CASSGWGFTDTQYF
TRBV20-1	NA	NA	TRBJ1-2	TGCAGTGCTAGTAACTATGGCTACACCTTC	CSASNYGYTF
TRBV15	NA	TRBD2	TRBJ2-1	TGTGCCACCAGCAGCCTGACTAGCCCCCTCAATGAGCAGTTCTTC	CATSSLTSPLNEQFF
TRBV11-1	NA	NA	TRBJ1-2	TGTGCCAGCAGTTCCGGCGGCCGTCGACCCAACTATGGCTACACCTTC	CASSSGGRRPNYGYTF
TRBV14	NA	TRBD1	TRBJ2-1	TGTGCCAGCAGCCAAGATCACCGGACAGGGTCTAATGAGCAGTTCTTC	CASSQDHRTGSNEQFF
TRBV11-3	NA	NA	TRBJ1-2	TGTGCCAGCAGCCCCCCCTCCGCTAACTATGGCTACACCTTC	CASSPPSANYGYTF
TRBV6-5	NA	NA	TRBJ2-5	TGTGCCAGCAGTTACCCACAGGATGGCAGCCAAGAGACCCAGTACTTC	CASSYPQDGSQETQYF
TRBV11-2	NA	NA	TRBJ1-2	TGTGCCAGCAGCTTAGGCATGTGGCTCACTCCTGGGGGCTACACCTTC	CASSLGMWLTPGGYTF
TRBV5-1	NA	NA	TRBJ1-4	TGCGCCAGCACTCGGGCAGGGACTAATGAAAAACTGTTTTTT	CASTRAGTNEKLFF
TRBV2	NA	NA	TRBJ2-1	TGTGCCAGCAGCCCTACGGAGGTTACCTACAATGAGCAGTTCTTC	CASSPTEVTYNEQFF
TRBV7-2	NA	TRBD1	TRBJ1-2	TGTGCCAGCAGCCGCGACTCGGCAGGGGGACTCTATGGCTACACCTTC	CASSRDSAGGLYGYTF
TRBV7-8	NA	NA	TRBJ1-5	TGTGCCAGCAGCTTAGGCGCAAACAATCAGCCCCAGCATTTT	CASSLGANNQPQHF
TRBV28	NA	NA	TRBJ1-5	TGTGCCAGCAGCGGGGGGCTCCCCAATCAGCCCCAGCATTTT	CASSGGLPNQPQHF
TRBV7-8	NA	TRBD1	TRBJ2-3	TGTGCCAGCACCCAGGACAGGGCGCGTGATACGCAGTATTTT	CASTQDRARDTQYF
TRBV14	NA	NA	TRBJ2-1	TGTGCCAGCAGCCGGCTTGGGATAAGGAATGAGCAGTTCTTC	CASSRLGIRNEQFF
TRBV5-4	once	NA	TRBJ2-3	TGTGCCAGCAGCTTCCCGGGAACTGCCACAGATACGCAGTATTTT	CASSFPGTATDTQYF
TRBV19	NA	NA	TRBJ1-2	TGTGCCAGTAGCCCAGGGTATAACTATGGCTACACCTTC	CASSPGYNYGYTF
TRBV6-5	few	NA	TRBJ2-7	TGTGCCAGCAGGCCTACAACACTCTACGAGCAGTACTTC	CASRPTTLYEQYF
TRBV4-2	NA	TRBD2	TRBJ2-1	TGTGCCAGCAGCCAGACCGGGACTAGCGGGAGTATGAGAAATGAGCAGTTCTTC	CASSQTGTSGSMRNEQFF
TRBV11-2	once	NA	TRBJ2-3	TGTGCCAGCAGCTTGCAGGCCCATGGAGCTTACACAGATACGCAGTATTTT	CASSLQAHGAYTDTQYF
TRBV6-1	few	NA	TRBJ2-1	TGTGCCAGCAACGTAGCGTGGAGAGGCAATGAGCAGTTCTTC	CASNVAWRGNEQFF
TRBV11-2	NA	NA	TRBJ2-1	TGTGCCAGCAGCTTAGGTGGAAGCTCCTACAATGAGCAGTTCTTC	CASSLGGSSYNEQFF
TRBV6-6	few	NA	TRBJ2-1	TGTGCCAGCAGTTACTCGACGTGGGAGGATGAGCAGTTCTTC	CASSYSTWEDEQFF
TRBV10-3	NA	NA	TRBJ1-2	TGTGCCATCAGTGAATGGGGCGACAACTATGGCTACACCTTC	CAISEWGDNYGYTF
TRBV7-2	NA	NA	TRBJ1-5	TGTGCCAGCAGCTTAGGGCAGCCGTTTGGGCCCCAGCATTTT	CASSLGQPFGPQHF
TRBV6-1	NA	NA	TRBJ2-3	TGTGCCAGCAGTGAACCTTGGACAAGAACGAGGACAGATACGCAGTATTTT	CASSEPWTRTRTDTQYF
TRBV2	NA	TRBD1	TRBJ2-5	TGTGCCAGCAATTCCGGCCGGGACAGGGGCCAAGAGGCCCAGTACTTC	CASNSGRDRGQEAQYF
TRBV19	NA	NA	TRBJ1-5	TGTGCCAGTAGTGCCGAGCCGTATAGCAATCAGCCCCAGCATTTT	CASSAEPYSNQPQHF